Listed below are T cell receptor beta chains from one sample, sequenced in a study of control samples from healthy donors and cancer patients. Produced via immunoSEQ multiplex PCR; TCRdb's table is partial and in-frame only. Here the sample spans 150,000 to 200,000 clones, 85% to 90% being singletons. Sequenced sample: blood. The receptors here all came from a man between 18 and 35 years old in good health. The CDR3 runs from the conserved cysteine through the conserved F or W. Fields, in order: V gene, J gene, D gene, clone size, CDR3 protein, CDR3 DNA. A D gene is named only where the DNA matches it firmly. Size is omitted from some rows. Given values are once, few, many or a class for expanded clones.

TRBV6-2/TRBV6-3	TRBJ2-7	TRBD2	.	CASSYLAGAYEQYF	TGTGCCAGCAGTTACCTAGCGGGGGCCTACGAGCAGTACTTC
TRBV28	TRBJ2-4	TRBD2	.	CASNSGGKNIQYF	TGTGCCAGTAATAGCGGGGGCAAAAACATTCAGTACTTC
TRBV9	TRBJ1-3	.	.	CASSVARTDDRNTIYF	TGTGCCAGCAGCGTAGCTCGGACAGATGACCGAAACACCATATATTTT
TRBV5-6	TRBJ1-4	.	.	CASSLVATNEKLFF	TGTGCCAGCAGCTTGGTTGCAACTAATGAAAAACTGTTTTTT
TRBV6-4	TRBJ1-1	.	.	CASSDRWDTEAFF	TGTGCCAGCAGCGACAGGTGGGACACTGAAGCTTTCTTT
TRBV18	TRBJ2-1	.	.	CASSTQGRIMEQFF	TGTGCCAGCTCAACACAGGGCCGGATAATGGAGCAGTTCTTC
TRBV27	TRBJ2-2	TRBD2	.	CASSLRTSGGAGELFF	TGTGCCAGCAGTTTAAGGACTAGCGGGGGGGCCGGGGAGCTGTTTTTT
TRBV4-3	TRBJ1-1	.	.	CASSQDRRIGTEAFF	TGCGCCAGCAGCCAAGATCGGCGGATAGGCACTGAAGCTTTCTTT
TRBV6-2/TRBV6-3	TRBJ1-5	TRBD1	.	CASSPPGQSLSNQPQHF	TGTGCCAGCAGCCCACCGGGACAGTCACTTAGCAATCAGCCCCAGCATTTT
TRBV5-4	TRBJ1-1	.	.	CASSSQLQGTEAFF	TGTGCCAGCAGCTCACAGCTACAGGGCACTGAAGCTTTCTTT
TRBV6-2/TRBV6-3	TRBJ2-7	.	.	CASSYGPTYEQYF	TGTGCCAGCAGTTACGGACCGACCTACGAGCAGTACTTC
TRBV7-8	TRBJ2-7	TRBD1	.	CASSFRDRLNYEQYF	TGTGCCAGCAGCTTCAGGGACAGGTTGAACTACGAGCAGTACTTC
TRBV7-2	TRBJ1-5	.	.	CASSPRGAGGQPQHF	TGTGCCAGCAGTCCTAGGGGGGCGGGGGGTCAGCCCCAGCATTTT
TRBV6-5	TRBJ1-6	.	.	CANSYSVNSPLHF	TGTGCCAACAGTTACTCGGTGAATTCACCCCTCCACTTT
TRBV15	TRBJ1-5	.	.	CATSSGYQPQHF	TGTGCCACCAGCTCGGGGTATCAGCCCCAGCATTTT
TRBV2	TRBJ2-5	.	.	CASSEFDQETQYF	TGTGCCAGCAGTGAATTTGATCAGGAGACCCAGTACTTC
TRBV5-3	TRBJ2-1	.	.	CARSLSEAVSYNEQFF	TGTGCCAGAAGCTTGTCAGAAGCGGTATCCTACAATGAGCAGTTCTTC
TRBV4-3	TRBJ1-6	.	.	CASSQERGSYNSPLHF	TGCGCCAGCAGCCAGGAGCGCGGCTCCTATAATTCACCCCTCCACTTT
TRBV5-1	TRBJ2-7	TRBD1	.	CASSEQGQVGEQYF	TGCGCCAGCAGTGAACAAGGACAGGTTGGGGAGCAGTACTTC
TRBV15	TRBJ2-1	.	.	CATSRGPGDYNEQFF	TGTGCCACCAGCAGAGGGCCGGGGGACTACAATGAGCAGTTCTTC
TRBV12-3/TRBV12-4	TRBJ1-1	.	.	CASSLALGTEAFF	TGTGCCAGCAGTTTAGCGCTGGGGACTGAAGCTTTCTTT
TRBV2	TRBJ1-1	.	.	CASNTDGYKAFF	TGTGCCAGCAACACGGACGGGTACAAAGCTTTCTTT
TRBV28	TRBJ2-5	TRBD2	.	CASSWTSEGDQETQYF	TGTGCCAGCAGTTGGACTAGCGAGGGGGACCAAGAGACCCAGTACTTC
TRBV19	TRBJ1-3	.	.	CASIDDSANSGNTIYF	TGTGCCAGTATAGACGACAGCGCGAACTCTGGAAACACCATATATTTT
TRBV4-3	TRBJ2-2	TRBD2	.	CASSQDWAGGDTGELFF	TGCGCCAGCAGCCAAGATTGGGCGGGGGGTGACACCGGGGAGCTGTTTTTT
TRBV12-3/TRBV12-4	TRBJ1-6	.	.	CASSLAAGSPLHF	TGTGCCAGCAGTTTAGCCGCCGGTTCACCCCTCCACTTT
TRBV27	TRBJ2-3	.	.	CASTLQGIGAPDTQYF	TGTGCCAGCACCCTCCAGGGTATAGGGGCCCCAGATACGCAGTATTTT
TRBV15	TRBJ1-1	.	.	CATSRGLGEEAFF	TGTGCCACCAGCAGAGGTCTTGGGGAGGAAGCTTTCTTT
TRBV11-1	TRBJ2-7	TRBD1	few	CASSWDRGYEQYF	TGTGCCAGCAGCTGGGACAGGGGCTACGAGCAGTACTTC
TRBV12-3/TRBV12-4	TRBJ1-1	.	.	CASSAGGYTEAFF	TGTGCCAGCAGTGCTGGAGGGTACACTGAAGCTTTCTTT
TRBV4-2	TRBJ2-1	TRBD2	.	CASSQGTSGGYYNEQFF	TGTGCCAGCAGCCAAGGGACTAGCGGGGGGTACTACAATGAGCAGTTCTTC
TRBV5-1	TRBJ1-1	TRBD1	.	CASSVGQVYTEAFF	TGCGCCAGCAGCGTAGGACAGGTTTATACTGAAGCTTTCTTT
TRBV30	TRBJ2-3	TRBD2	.	CAWGGGEDTQYF	TGTGCCTGGGGTGGGGGGGAGGATACGCAGTATTTT
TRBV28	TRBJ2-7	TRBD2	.	CASSLSSGGHEQYF	TGTGCCAGTAGTTTATCCAGCGGGGGACACGAGCAGTACTTC
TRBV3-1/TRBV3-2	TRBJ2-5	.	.	CASSQDYQGETQYF	TGTGCCAGCAGCCAAGATTACCAGGGAGAGACCCAGTACTTC
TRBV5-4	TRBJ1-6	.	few	CASSSTDEALHF	TGTGCCAGCAGCTCGACAGACGAAGCCCTCCACTTT
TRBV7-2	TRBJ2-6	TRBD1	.	CASSSPGQSSGANVLTF	TGTGCCAGCAGCTCCCCGGGACAGAGCTCTGGGGCCAACGTCCTGACTTTC
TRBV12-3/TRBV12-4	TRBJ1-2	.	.	CASSLGSGYGYTF	TGTGCCAGCAGTTTAGGGAGTGGCTATGGCTACACCTTC
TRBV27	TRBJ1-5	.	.	CASSLREGQPQHF	TGTGCCAGCAGTTTAAGGGAGGGGCAGCCCCAGCATTTT